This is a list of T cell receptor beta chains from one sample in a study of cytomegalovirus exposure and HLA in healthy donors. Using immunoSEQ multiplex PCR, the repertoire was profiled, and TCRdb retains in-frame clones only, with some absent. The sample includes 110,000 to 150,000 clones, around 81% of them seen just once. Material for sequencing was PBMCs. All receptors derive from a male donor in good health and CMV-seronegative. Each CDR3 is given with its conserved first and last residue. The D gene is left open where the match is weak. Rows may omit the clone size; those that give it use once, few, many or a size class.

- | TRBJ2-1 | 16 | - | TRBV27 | CASSPGIFSSYNEQFF | TGTGCCAGCAGTCCCGGGATTTTTAGCTCCTACAATGAGCAGTTCTTC
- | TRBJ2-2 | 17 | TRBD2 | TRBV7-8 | CASREIGLATSTGELFF | TGTGCCAGCCGCGAAATTGGACTAGCGACTTCCACCGGGGAGCTGTTTTTT
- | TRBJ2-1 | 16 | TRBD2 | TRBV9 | CASSVVAGGPRNEQFF | TGTGCCAGCAGCGTAGTGGCGGGGGGGCCACGCAATGAGCAGTTCTTC
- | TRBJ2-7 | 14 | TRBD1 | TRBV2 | CASNYGQDVYEQYF | TGTGCCAGCAATTACGGACAGGACGTATACGAGCAGTACTTC
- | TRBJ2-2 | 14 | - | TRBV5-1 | CASSLDMNTGELFF | TGCGCCAGCAGCTTAGACATGAACACCGGGGAGCTGTTTTTT
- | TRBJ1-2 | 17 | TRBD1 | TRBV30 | CAWTQALLQGGPYGYPF | TGTGCCTGGACCCAAGCACTACTTCAGGGGGGACCCTATGGCTACCCCTTC
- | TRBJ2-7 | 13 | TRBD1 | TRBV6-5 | CASRDRMSYEQYF | TGTGCCAGCAGGGACAGGATGTCGTACGAGCAGTACTTC
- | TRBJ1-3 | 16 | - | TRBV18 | CASSPPSQGSGNTIYF | TGTGCCAGCTCACCACCTAGCCAGGGGTCCGGAAACACCATATATTTT
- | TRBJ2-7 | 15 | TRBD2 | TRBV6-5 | CASSRLAGKPYEQYF | TGTGCCAGCAGCAGACTAGCGGGTAAACCCTACGAGCAGTACTTC
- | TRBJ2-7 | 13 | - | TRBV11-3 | CASSLGAGYEQYF | TGTGCCAGCAGCTTAGGCGCGGGCTACGAGCAGTACTTC
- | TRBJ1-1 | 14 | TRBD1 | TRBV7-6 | CASSARDRGTEAFF | TGTGCCAGCAGCGCCCGGGACAGGGGCACTGAAGCTTTCTTT
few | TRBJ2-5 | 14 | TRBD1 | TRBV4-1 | CASSRGQGQETQYF | TGCGCCAGCAGCCGTGGACAGGGCCAAGAGACCCAGTACTTC
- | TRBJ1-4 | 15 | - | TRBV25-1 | CASSSDPGHYEKLFF | TGTGCCAGCAGTTCGGACCCGGGACACTATGAAAAACTGTTTTTT
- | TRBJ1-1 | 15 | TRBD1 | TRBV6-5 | CASRNRGPSNTEAFF | TGTGCCAGCAGGAACAGGGGGCCCTCGAACACTGAAGCTTTCTTT
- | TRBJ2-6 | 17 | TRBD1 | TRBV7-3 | CASSSWTGEFRANVLTF | TGTGCCAGCAGCTCCTGGACAGGGGAATTCCGGGCCAACGTCCTGACTTTC
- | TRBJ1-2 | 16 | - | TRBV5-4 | CASSLVGRGDMAGYTF | TGTGCCAGCAGCTTGGTGGGCAGGGGAGACATGGCTGGCTACACCTTC
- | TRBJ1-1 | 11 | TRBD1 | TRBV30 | CAWRTGRRAFF | TGTGCCTGGAGGACAGGGAGGAGGGCTTTCTTT
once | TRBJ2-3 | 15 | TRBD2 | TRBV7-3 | CASSPTSGATDTQYF | TGTGCCAGCAGCCCGACTAGCGGGGCCACAGATACGCAGTATTTT
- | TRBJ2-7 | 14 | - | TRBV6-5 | CASGRTGSSYEQYF | TGTGCCAGCGGACGAACAGGATCCTCCTACGAGCAGTACTTC
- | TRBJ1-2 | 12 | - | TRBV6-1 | CASRPLNYGYTF | TGTGCCAGCAGACCGCTAAACTATGGCTACACCTTC
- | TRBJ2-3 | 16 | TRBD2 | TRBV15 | CATSRDFGLAGYLQYF | TGTGCCACCAGCAGAGATTTCGGACTAGCGGGATATTTGCAGTATTTT
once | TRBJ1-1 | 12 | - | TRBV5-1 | CASRYEGCEAFF | TGCGCCAGCAGGTATGAGGGTTGTGAAGCTTTCTTT
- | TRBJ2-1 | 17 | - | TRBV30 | CAWSHPWRAGLNNEQFF | TGTGCCTGGAGTCACCCCTGGCGGGCCGGCCTCAACAATGAGCAGTTCTTC
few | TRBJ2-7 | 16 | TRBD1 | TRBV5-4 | CASSLGSGQGTYEQYF | TGTGCCAGCAGCTTGGGTTCGGGACAGGGGACGTACGAGCAGTACTTC
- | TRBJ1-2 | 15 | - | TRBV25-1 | CASSESGWRNYGYTF | TGTGCCAGCAGTGAATCGGGGTGGCGTAACTATGGCTACACCTTC
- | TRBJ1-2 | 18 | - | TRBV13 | CASSLGPRRGSRNYGYTF | TGTGCCAGCAGCTTAGGCCCAAGACGGGGGTCCCGAAACTATGGCTACACCTTC
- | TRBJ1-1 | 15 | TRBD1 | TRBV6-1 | CASSEWTGRNTEAFF | TGTGCCAGCAGTGAATGGACAGGGCGGAACACTGAAGCTTTCTTT
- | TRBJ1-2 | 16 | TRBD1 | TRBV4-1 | CASSHPSNRGFYGYTF | TGCGCCAGCAGCCACCCATCGAACAGGGGTTTCTATGGCTACACCTTC
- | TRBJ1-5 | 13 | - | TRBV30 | CAWTSGMSQPQHF | TGTGCCTGGACCTCAGGGATGAGTCAGCCCCAGCATTTT
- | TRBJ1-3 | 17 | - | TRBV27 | CASGPYRDRLTGNTIYF | TGTGCCAGCGGCCCTTACAGGGATCGACTGACTGGAAACACCATATATTTT
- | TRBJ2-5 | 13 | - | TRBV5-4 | CASSLKVGGAQYF | TGTGCCAGCAGCTTGAAGGTCGGGGGAGCCCAGTACTTC
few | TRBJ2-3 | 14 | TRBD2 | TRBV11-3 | CATSRGGPTDTQYF | TGTGCCACTTCGCGGGGGGGCCCCACAGATACGCAGTATTTT
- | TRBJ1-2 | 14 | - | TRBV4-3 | CASSQGQGSYGYTF | TGCGCCAGCAGCCAAGGGCAGGGGAGCTATGGCTACACCTTC
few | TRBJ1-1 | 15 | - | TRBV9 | CASSVGMVEGTEAFF | TGTGCCAGCAGCGTAGGGATGGTAGAGGGAACTGAAGCTTTCTTT
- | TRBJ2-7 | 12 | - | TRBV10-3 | CAISEISFEQYF | TGTGCCATCAGTGAGATTAGCTTCGAGCAGTACTTC
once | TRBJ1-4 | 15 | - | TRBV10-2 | CASKGGPATNEKLFF | TGCGCCAGCAAGGGGGGGCCCGCAACTAATGAAAAACTGTTTTTT
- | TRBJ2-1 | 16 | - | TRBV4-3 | CASSQEGGGYYNEQFF | TGCGCCAGCAGCCAAGAGGGGGGGGGCTATTACAATGAGCAGTTCTTC
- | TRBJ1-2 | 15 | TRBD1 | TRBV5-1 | CASSLRDRGPYGYTF | TGCGCCAGCAGCCTGCGGGACAGGGGGCCCTATGGCTACACCTTC